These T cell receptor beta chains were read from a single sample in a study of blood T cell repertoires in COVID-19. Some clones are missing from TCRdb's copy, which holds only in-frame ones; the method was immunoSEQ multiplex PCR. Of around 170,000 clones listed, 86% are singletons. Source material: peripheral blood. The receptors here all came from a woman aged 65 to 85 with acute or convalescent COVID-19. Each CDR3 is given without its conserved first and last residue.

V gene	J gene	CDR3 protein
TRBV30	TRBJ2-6	AWTQGVTSGANVLT
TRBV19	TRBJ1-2	ASSIVYRGLSYGYT
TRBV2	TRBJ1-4	ASSKDRAEKLF
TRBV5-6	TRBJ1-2	ASSLAGREAGYT
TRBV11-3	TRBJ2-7	ASSFRQGYEQY
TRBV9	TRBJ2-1	ASSVAGLDHEQF
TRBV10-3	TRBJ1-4	AISEGDRGPQRNEKLF
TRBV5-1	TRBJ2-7	ASSRQGEGEQY
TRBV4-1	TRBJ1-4	ASSQLPQSNEKLF
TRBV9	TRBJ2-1	ASSPRQGSSYNEQF
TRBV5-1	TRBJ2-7	ASSLGSSGQGSYEQY
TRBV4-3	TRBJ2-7	ASSPGLAGGRGTYEQY
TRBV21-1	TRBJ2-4	ASSKSLVRSVINIQY
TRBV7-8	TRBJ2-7	ASSVPGLKDEQY
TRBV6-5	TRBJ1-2	ASSYSWGVNYGYT
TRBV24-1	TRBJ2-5	ATSDFKGGPQETQY
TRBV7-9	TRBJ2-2	ATVGTGTGELF
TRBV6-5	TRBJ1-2	ASRQTGAGGYT
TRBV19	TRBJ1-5	ASQYEPRGNQPQH
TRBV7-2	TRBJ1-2	ASSLGRGTGGWHT
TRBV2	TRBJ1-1	ASRSTGTEAF
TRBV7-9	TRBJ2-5	ASSSNPEQLQETQY
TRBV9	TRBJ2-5	ASSIGQGHEETQY
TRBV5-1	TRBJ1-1	ASSLAVNTEAF
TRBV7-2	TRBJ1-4	ASSSGQRNEKLF
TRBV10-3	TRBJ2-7	AISDPTSGDRTYEQY
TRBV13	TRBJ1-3	ASSPGGRAHSGNTIY
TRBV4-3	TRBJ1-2	ASSQDRGTGGRGYT
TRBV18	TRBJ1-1	ASSPPTGVTEAF
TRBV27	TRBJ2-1	ASSQKLAGKYNEQF
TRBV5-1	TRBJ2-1	ASSLDSGAYNEQF
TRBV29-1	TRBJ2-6	SGVWDRASSGDLWVGGPDVLT
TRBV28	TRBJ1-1	ASSPRVVNTEAF
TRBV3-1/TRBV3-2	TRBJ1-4	ASSSTVTGFEKLF
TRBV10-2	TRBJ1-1	ASSDPFSALQGANTEAF
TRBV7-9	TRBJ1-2	ASSFVQGAIDYGYT
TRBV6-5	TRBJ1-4	ASRPGTVNEKLF
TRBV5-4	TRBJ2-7	ASSGGPGRDAYEQY
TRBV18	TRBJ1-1	ASSPLPGQGVTEAF
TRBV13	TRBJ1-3	ASSPASGHNSGNTIY
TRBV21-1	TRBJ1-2	ASSKGTVFHGYT
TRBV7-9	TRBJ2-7	ASSRTGSDEQY
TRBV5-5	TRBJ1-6	ASSLEGGLGPLH
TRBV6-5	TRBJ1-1	ASTFPAPGAF
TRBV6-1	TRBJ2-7	ASSELAFSYEQY
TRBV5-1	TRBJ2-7	ASSLGGLAEQY
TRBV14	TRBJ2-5	ASSQGAETQY
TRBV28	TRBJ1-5	ASSFAGENQPQH
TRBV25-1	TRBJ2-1	ATSQGASYNEQF
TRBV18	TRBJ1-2	ASSKTGGENYGYT
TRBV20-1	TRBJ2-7	SATGGIEQY
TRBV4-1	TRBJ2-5	ASSQDRWDRAETQY
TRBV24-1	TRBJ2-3	ATSDRGDGDTQY
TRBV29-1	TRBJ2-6	SVEWVPGTGDNIGANVLT
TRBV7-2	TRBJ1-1	ASSSYTGYPTEAF
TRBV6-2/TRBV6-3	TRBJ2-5	ASSYYRGRETQY
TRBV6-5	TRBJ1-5	ASRAYSNQPQH
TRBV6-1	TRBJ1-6	ASSRDRGNSPLH
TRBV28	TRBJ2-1	ASHSPQGGSYNEQF
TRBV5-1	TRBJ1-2	ASSPGTGTIRYT